These T cell receptor beta chains were read from a single sample in a study of OX40 agonist ivuxolimab in advanced cancers. Sequenced by immunoSEQ multiplex PCR; TCRdb stores in-frame clones only, minus some. The sample shows 60,000 to 70,000 clones, approximately 90% of them seen only once. The specimen comprised CD4+ or CD8+ T cells sorted from blood, sampled in a trial of the OX40 agonist ivuxolimab. These receptors came from an adult with an advanced solid tumor such as melanoma, head and neck, liver or kidney cancer. Each CDR3 is given with its conserved first and last residue. A D gene is named only where the DNA matches it firmly. A clone size is listed for some rows: how often the clone was seen (once, few, many), or a class if it is expanded.

d_gene	abundance	v_gene	len	j_gene	CDR3aa	CDR3nt
.	.	TRBV5-1	16	TRBJ2-1	CASSLQVSGSYNEQFF	TGCGCCAGCAGCTTGCAGGTTAGCGGATCCTACAATGAGCAGTTCTTC
.	.	TRBV21-1	18	TRBJ1-3	CASSTAGRHSCSGNTIYF	TGTGCCAGCAGCACCGCCGGGAGGCATTCCTGCTCTGGAAACACCATATATTTT
.	.	TRBV5-1	14	TRBJ2-5	CASSGGTFQETQYF	TGCGCCAGCAGCGGAGGGACATTCCAAGAGACCCAGTACTTC
.	.	TRBV4-2	13	TRBJ2-3	CASSQGRPDTQYF	TGTGCCAGCAGCCAGGGGAGGCCAGATACGCAGTATTTT
.	.	TRBV5-8	13	TRBJ1-1	CASSFIGGTEAFF	TGTGCCAGCAGCTTTATAGGTGGTACTGAAGCTTTCTTT
.	.	TRBV27	14	TRBJ1-2	CASSWSRELLGYTF	TGTGCCAGCAGTTGGTCACGGGAACTATTGGGCTACACCTTC
TRBD1	.	TRBV25-1	16	TRBJ2-2	CASSEGQAGWTGELFF	TGTGCCAGCAGTGAGGGACAGGCAGGATGGACCGGGGAGCTGTTTTTT
.	.	TRBV20-1	11	TRBJ1-1	CSAGGNTEAFF	TGCAGTGCTGGCGGGAACACTGAAGCTTTCTTT
.	.	TRBV7-6	13	TRBJ1-2	CASSRDNRGGYTF	TGTGCCAGCAGCCGGGACAACAGAGGAGGCTACACCTTC
.	.	TRBV6-6	15	TRBJ1-1	CASSSLGGRYTEAFF	TGTGCCAGCAGCTCCTTGGGGGGCAGATATACTGAAGCTTTCTTT
TRBD1	few	TRBV29-1	14	TRBJ1-2	CSVERDRGSYGYTF	TGCAGCGTTGAAAGGGACAGGGGTTCCTATGGCTACACCTTC
.	once	TRBV18	15	TRBJ1-2	CASSGRPSNLYGYTF	TGTGCCAGTTCCGGGAGACCCTCGAACCTCTATGGCTACACCTTC
TRBD2	.	TRBV5-5	15	TRBJ2-1	CASSSSGSSYNEQFF	TGTGCCAGCAGCTCTAGCGGGAGCTCCTACAATGAGCAGTTCTTC
.	.	TRBV5-4	15	TRBJ2-5	CASSMDRDSKKTQYF	TGTGCCAGCAGCATGGACCGGGACTCGAAAAAGACCCAGTACTTC
TRBD2	.	TRBV5-1	17	TRBJ2-5	CASSPGLAGGRGETQYF	TGCGCCAGCAGCCCCGGACTAGCGGGAGGCCGGGGAGAGACCCAGTACTTC
TRBD2	.	TRBV5-1	15	TRBJ2-1	CASSLGTSGYNEQFF	TGCGCCAGCAGCTTAGGGACTAGCGGTTACAATGAGCAGTTCTTC
TRBD1	.	TRBV7-6	16	TRBJ2-2	CASSLGGQGVTGELFF	TGTGCCAGCAGCTTAGGGGGACAGGGTGTCACCGGGGAGCTGTTTTTT
.	.	TRBV5-4	17	TRBJ2-1	CASSLGADTSSYNEQFF	TGTGCCAGCAGCTTGGGGGCGGACACCAGCTCCTACAATGAGCAGTTCTTC
.	few	TRBV7-9	14	TRBJ1-1	CASQRTGQNTEAFF	TGTGCCAGCCAGAGAACGGGACAAAACACTGAAGCTTTCTTT
.	.	TRBV28	11	TRBJ2-1	CASSLYNEQFF	TGTGCCAGCAGTTTATACAATGAGCAGTTCTTC
.	.	TRBV11-3	15	TRBJ2-1	CASSPDGSSYNEQFF	TGTGCCAGCAGCCCAGACGGGAGCTCCTACAATGAGCAGTTCTTC
.	once	TRBV28	15	TRBJ1-1	CASSTTTLGRSEAFF	TGTGCCAGCAGTACGACGACACTGGGGAGGTCTGAAGCTTTCTTT
.	.	TRBV6-9	14	TRBJ2-7	CASSYNHKPGEQYF	TGTGCCAGCAGTTACAACCACAAACCAGGCGAGCAGTACTTC
TRBD2	few	TRBV6-1	16	TRBJ2-1	CASSVAPTSGAYEQFF	TGTGCCAGCAGTGTGGCCCCGACTAGCGGGGCCTATGAGCAGTTCTTC
.	.	TRBV6-5	14	TRBJ2-7	CASRGGGWGYEQYF	TGTGCCAGCAGAGGGGGGGGTTGGGGCTACGAGCAGTACTTC
.	.	TRBV6-1	16	TRBJ1-2	CASSGAAAGWYYGYTF	TGTGCCAGCAGTGGCGCGGCAGCCGGGTGGTACTATGGCTACACCTTC
.	.	TRBV28	12	TRBJ1-2	CASSFGNYGYTF	TGTGCCAGCAGTTTCGGTAACTATGGCTACACCTTC
.	.	TRBV19	17	TRBJ2-3	CASSIASTGRRGDTQYF	TGTGCCAGTAGTATAGCCTCGACGGGCCGGAGGGGAGATACGCAGTATTTT
TRBD2	few	TRBV14	19	TRBJ2-3	CASSQAALTSGRLGDTQYF	TGTGCCAGCAGCCAAGCTGCCCTTACTAGCGGGAGATTGGGAGATACGCAGTATTTT
TRBD1	.	TRBV9	15	TRBJ1-2	CASSARQGPTYGYTF	TGTGCCAGCAGCGCCAGACAGGGGCCGACGTATGGCTACACCTTC
.	few	TRBV5-6	14	TRBJ1-2	CASSLAGSNYGYTF	TGTGCCAGCAGCTTGGCGGGGTCCAACTATGGCTACACCTTC
TRBD2	.	TRBV5-1	16	TRBJ2-1	CASSPTSGLSYNEQFF	TGCGCCAGCAGCCCTACTAGCGGGCTCTCCTACAATGAGCAGTTCTTC
TRBD2	few	TRBV10-3	16	TRBJ2-3	CAIRGTSGPPTDTQYF	TGTGCCATCAGAGGGACTAGCGGGCCGCCCACAGATACGCAGTATTTT
.	.	TRBV6-1	14	TRBJ1-1	CASSDYGLNTEAFF	TGTGCCAGCAGTGATTATGGGCTGAACACTGAAGCTTTCTTT
TRBD2	.	TRBV7-9	15	TRBJ2-1	CASSKGLAGNNEQFF	TGTGCCAGCAGCAAGGGACTAGCGGGAAACAATGAGCAGTTCTTC
.	.	TRBV19	11	TRBJ2-7	CASSLCYEQYF	TGTGCCAGTAGTCTATGCTACGAGCAGTACTTC